This entry lists 2 T cell receptor beta chains sequenced from one sample in a study of blood T cell repertoires in COVID-19. Clones were sequenced by immunoSEQ multiplex PCR, and TCRdb holds only the in-frame ones, with some missing. The sample consists of about 400,000 clones, 85% to 90% of them appearing once. The source material was PBMCs or T cells enriched from blood (not recorded which). Receptors originate from a woman aged 25 to 45 who had recovered from COVID-19.

V usage is TRBV30 and J usage is TRBJ1-4; TRBD1 aligns across 10 bases. The ends lost 4 bases at V and 7 bases at J; junction bases unmatched: 3. This CDR3 has 13 residues. Germline CDR1 GTSNPN, CDR2 SVGIG (reference sequence). CDR3 DNA sequence: TGTGCCTGGACCCGGGACAGGGGTGAAAAACTGTTTTTT. Encoded protein: CAWTRDRGEKLFF. Combining the CDR3 with reference TRBV30 and TRBJ1-4 gives the whole variable domain SQTIHQWPATLVQPVGSPLSLECTVEGTSNPNLYWYRQAAGRGLQLLFYSVGIGQISSEVPQNLSASRPQDRQFILSSKKLLLSDSGFYLCAWTRDRGEKLFFGSGTQLSVL.

This sequence joins TRBV5-3 and TRBJ2-1; 7 bases align to TRBD1. TRBV5-3 counts as an open reading frame of uncertain function. With 2 bases clipped from V and 4 bases from J, the junction kept 9 bases outside the gene matches. The CDR3 has 16 amino acids. The CDR3 protein is CARSLKGGWEYNEQFF. In DNA, the CDR3 is TGTGCCAGAAGCTTAAAAGGGGGCTGGGAGTACAATGAGCAGTTCTTC.